These 24 T cell receptor beta chains were sequenced from one sample in a study of blood T cell repertoires in COVID-19. Produced via immunoSEQ multiplex PCR; TCRdb's table is partial and in-frame only. The table has roughly 150,000 clones, around 80% seen once. The specimen was PBMCs or T cells enriched from blood (not recorded which). Source of these receptors: a woman in her 50s who had recovered from COVID-19.

This sequence joins TRBV14 and TRBJ1-1; D unresolved. There are 16 residues in the CDR3. Germline assignment: CDR1 SGHDN and CDR2 FVKESK. V lost 0 bases to trimming and J lost 3 bases, with 14 bases between them. The CDR3 DNA sequence: TGTGCCAGCAGCCAAGATTGGCCCCCCCTGGACACTGAAGCTTTCTTT. As protein: CASSQDWPPLDTEAFF.

J is TRBJ1-2 and V is TRBV27; no clear D. CDR1 is MNHEY, CDR2 SMNVEV, per germline (reference sequence). Trimming shortened V by 2 bases and J by 8 bases, and 12 bases separated the two germline ends. This CDR3 is built from 13 residues. For the CDR3, the DNA is TGTGCCAGCAGTTTAGGCCGGGGAAGCGGCTACACCTTC. This sequence encodes CASSLGRGSGYTF.

This clone was counted a single time. The rearrangement joins TRBV4-1 to TRBJ1-2, with a tentative D call TRBD1 (5 bases). V lost 0 bases, J lost 8 bases, and 22 bases lay in between. Germline V gene data show CDR1 as MGHRA and CDR2 as YSYEKL. This CDR3 is 17 amino acids long. The CDR3 loop is CASSQDPGTGAYGGYTF. The CDR3 DNA reads as TGCGCCAGCAGCCAAGATCCCGGGACTGGGGCTTATGGCGGCTACACCTTC.

The chain combines TRBV19 with TRBJ2-4; no clear D gene. The length of the CDR3 is 11 residues. CDR1 is LNHDA and CDR2 is SQIVND in the germline V gene (reference sequence). Trimming shortened V by 5 bases and J by 7 bases, and 6 bases separated the two germline ends. The CDR3 spells CASSHFNIQYF. CDR3 DNA: TGTGCCAGTAGTCATTTCAACATTCAGTACTTC.

The chain couples TRBV18 to TRBJ2-7, with 12 positions matching TRBD2. The V gene end was trimmed by 4 bases and the J gene end by 7 bases; junction bases not matched to a gene: 8. CDR3 length equals 15 residues. Germline CDR1 is KGHSH and CDR2 is LQKENI. CDR3 DNA: TGTGCCAGCTCACTACTAGCGGGAGGATCGGGGGAGCAGTACTTC. Translating gives CASSLLAGGSGEQYF.

This clone was picked up a small number of times. The chain has TRBV29-1 and TRBJ2-3; D possibly corresponds to TRBD2 (6 bases). Germline CDR1 and CDR2: SQVTM and ANQGSEA. V was cut by 7 bases and J by 3 bases, with 11 bases left in between. This CDR3 has 12 amino acids. The CDR3 sequence: CSDSEGTDTQYF. The CDR3 DNA is TGCAGCGACTCGGAGGGTACAGATACGCAGTATTTT.

The chain joins TRBV4-3 to TRBJ1-2; 7 bases agree with TRBD1. This CDR3 has 15 amino acids. Germline-derived CDR1 and CDR2 are LGHNA and YSLEER. Trimming cost V 3 bases and J 6 bases; bases outside gene matches: 10. The CDR3 nucleotides read TGCGCCAGCAGCCACGCCCTCCGGGACAGCGATGGCTACACCTTC. Translated: CASSHALRDSDGYTF.

CDR3 amino acids: CASSLPTTNTEAFF. CDR3 nucleotide sequence: TGCGCCAGCAGCTTGCCAACAACAAACACTGAAGCTTTCTTT. The J gene is TRBJ1-1, the V gene TRBV5-1; D is unclear. This CDR3 is 14 amino acids long. V lost 1 base and J lost 2, with 9 bases in between. CDR1 and CDR2 (germline): SGHRS, YFSETQ.

This clone was observed a handful of times. J is TRBJ1-1 and V is TRBV3-1 (or the pseudogene TRBV3-2); no reliable D call. The CDR3 is made up of 15 amino acids. Trimming shortened V by 4 bases and J by 8 bases, and 20 bases separated the two germline ends. Germline V gene sequence: CDR1 LGHDT, CDR2 YNNKEL (reference sequence). The CDR3 region has the DNA TGTGCCAGCAGCCCACCCCGCCAGGAGGGCTTAGAAGCTTTCTTT. This gives the protein CASSPPRQEGLEAFF.

The chain carries TRBV15 and TRBJ2-3; a possible D gene is TRBD2 (6 bases). This CDR3 contains 15 residues. The V end was cut by 7 bases, the J end by 5 bases, with 19 bases between. CDR1 and CDR2 (germline): LNHNV, YYDKDF (reference sequence). The CDR3 region is CATKSGPGEVDTQYF. CDR3 nucleotide sequence: TGTGCCACCAAGTCCGGTCCGGGAGAGGTAGATACGCAGTATTTT.

The chain carries TRBV4-2 and TRBJ1-4, with TRBD1 matching 12 bases. V trimming: 0 bases; J trimming: 7 bases; junction bases outside the gene matches: 6. In germline, CDR1 is LGHNA, CDR2 YNFKEQ. There are 17 residues in the CDR3. CDR3 protein: CASSQDGTGGLTEKLFF. CDR3 sequence (DNA): TGTGCCAGCAGCCAAGATGGGACAGGGGGCTTGACTGAAAAACTGTTTTTT.

This sequence joins TRBV19 and TRBJ1-1, with TRBD1 identical over 8 bases. After removal of 9 bases from V and 0 bases from J, the junction contained 6 bases not matched to a gene. CDR3 length: 14 amino acids. Germline V gene data show CDR1 as LNHDA and CDR2 as SQIVND (reference sequence). As DNA, the CDR3 is TGTGCCAGCTTACAGGACAGGGTGAACACTGAAGCTTTCTTT. Amino acids: CASLQDRVNTEAFF.

This clone was picked up one time. The chain employs TRBV4-1 and TRBJ2-7; TRBD1 matches at 9 bases. This CDR3 has 14 amino acids. V lost 6 bases and J lost 2; bases outside the gene matches: 5. From germline, CDR1 is MGHRA and CDR2 YSYEKL. The DNA for the CDR3 is TGCGCCAGCAGACAGGACAGGGGCCCCTACGAGCAGTACTTC. It specifies CASRQDRGPYEQYF.

The chain has TRBV7-2 and TRBJ1-1, with a weak D call TRBD1 (6 bases). Germline assignment: CDR1 SGHTA and CDR2 FQGNSA. V lost 5 bases to trimming and J lost 4 bases, with 20 bases between them. This CDR3 comprises 16 residues. The chain's CDR3 is CASSTTPGEGVTEAFF. CDR3 sequence (DNA): TGTGCCAGCAGCACAACCCCAGGGGAGGGAGTCACTGAAGCTTTCTTT.

The chain combines TRBV5-4 with TRBJ2-1; maybe TRBD2 (5 bases). The CDR3 is 13 amino acids. The germline V and J ends were trimmed by 0 bases and 12 bases, with 13 bases remaining between them. Germline lookup yields CDR1 SGHNT and CDR2 YYREEE (reference sequence). DNA for the CDR3: TGTGCCAGCAGCTTGGAGGTGGCGGCGGGGCAGTTCTTC. Encoded protein: CASSLEVAAGQFF.

In this sample, this clone turned up once. The rearrangement uses TRBV4-1 and TRBJ1-5; no clear D gene. Germline V gene lookup returns CDR1 MGHRA and CDR2 YSYEKL. V gave up 4 bases and J gave up 3 bases, with 10 bases separating them. The CDR3 runs 14 residues. The DNA of the CDR3 is TGCGCCAGCAGCCCCTCAGAAAACAATCAGCCCCAGCATTTT. Amino acids: CASSPSENNQPQHF.

This clone appeared a single time. The chain combines TRBV11-2 with TRBJ1-3; no definite D call. The CDR3 has 17 amino acids. V dropped 0 bases and J dropped 0 bases, with 12 bases sitting between them. In germline, CDR1 is SGHAT, CDR2 FQNNGV. The CDR3 DNA is TGTGCCAGCAGCTTAGATCGACTTTCCCCCTCTGGAAACACCATATATTTT. It yields the protein CASSLDRLSPSGNTIYF.

The rearrangement uses TRBV4-1 and TRBJ2-5, with 8 positions matching TRBD2. Trimming at V came to 4 bases and at J to 5 bases, leaving 30 bases not matched to a gene. The CDR3 is made up of 22 amino acids. CDR1 MGHRA and CDR2 YSYEKL come from the germline V gene. The CDR3 region is CASSPIPDFFGAGVSLGETQYF. Written as DNA, the CDR3 is TGCGCCAGCAGCCCCATTCCCGATTTTTTTGGAGCGGGAGTCAGTTTGGGGGAGACCCAGTACTTC.

The J gene is TRBJ1-2, the V gene TRBV16, with D possibly being TRBD1 (6 bases). There are 15 residues in the CDR3. Germline V gives CDR1 KGHSY, CDR2 FQNENV. V shed 2 bases and J shed 2 bases, with 12 bases lying between them. The CDR3 region has the DNA TGTGCCAGCAGCCAAATAAGGGACACCAACTATGGCTACACCTTC. It translates to CASSQIRDTNYGYTF.

The chain combines TRBV5-1 with TRBJ2-2; a possible D gene is TRBD2 (5 bases). Germline values: CDR1 SGHRS, CDR2 YFSETQ. The CDR3 runs to 15 residues. V dropped 3 bases and J dropped 0 bases, with 9 bases sitting between them. The CDR3 coding sequence is TGCGCCAGCAGCTCCCGGGAACCGAACACCGGGGAGCTGTTTTTT. Protein sequence: CASSSREPNTGELFF.

This clone has a single count. The chain recombines TRBV5-6 with TRBJ1-1; D possibly corresponds to TRBD1 (6 bases). V lost 1 base, J lost 6 bases, and 13 bases lay in between. There are 14 residues in the CDR3. The germline CDR1 and CDR2 sequences are SGHDT and YYEEEE. This chain's CDR3 is CASSLTGPPAEAFF. The CDR3 DNA sequence: TGTGCCAGCAGCTTGACAGGGCCCCCCGCTGAAGCTTTCTTT.

This sequence joins TRBV29-1 and TRBJ2-3; D is perhaps TRBD1 (7 bases). V lost 4 bases and J 7 bases, leaving 21 bases between the germline ends. The CDR3 extends over 15 amino acids. CDR1 is SQVTM, CDR2 ANQGSEA, per germline. CDR3 nucleotides: TGCAGCGTTGTGAGGGGGGACAGTATGGCCAATACGCAGTATTTT. It specifies CSVVRGDSMANTQYF.

The chain recombines TRBV3-1 (or the pseudogene TRBV3-2) with TRBJ1-3; D unclear. Trimming took off 1 base at V and 2 bases at J, with 12 bases between the two ends. Germline loops: CDR1 LGHDT, CDR2 YNNKEL (reference sequence). The CDR3 contains 16 residues. The CDR3, as DNA: TGTGCCAGCAGCCAAGTACGGGGATACCCTGGAAACACCATATATTTT. It is translated as CASSQVRGYPGNTIYF.

The genes are TRBV6-4 and TRBJ1-3, with D tentatively TRBD1 (5 bases). There are 13 residues in the CDR3. The germline CDR1 and CDR2 sequences are MRHNA and SNTAGT. V was pared by 3 bases and J by 2 bases, with 5 bases between. DNA of the CDR3: TGTGCCAGCAGTGAGGGGCCTGGAAACACCATATATTTT. Its translation: CASSEGPGNTIYF.